One T cell receptor beta chain is described in this entry. The repertoire was sequenced with immunoSEQ multiplex PCR; TCRdb's copy has only in-frame clones and lacks some. The sample contains roughly 650,000 clones, about 95% of which appear only once. This specimen comes from a study of shared clonotypes between healthy human individuals. Trimming pared 2 bases from V and 0 bases from J, leaving 9 bases between. Germline loops: CDR1 MDHEN, CDR2 SYDVKM. The CDR3 covers 15 residues. Terminally differentiated effector memory CD45RA+ cells were left out of the naive CD8 fraction, which was CD45RO-negative and positively selected for CCR7.

This clonotype was sampled from a woman under 40 in good health. Sequencing was done on a sample of naive CD8+ T cells sorted from blood. The chain uses TRBV28 and TRBJ2-3; a possible D gene is TRBD2 (5 bases). The CDR3 DNA reads TGTGCCAGCAGTTTAGAGCGGCTGAGCACAGATACGCAGTATTTT. This sequence encodes CASSLERLSTDTQYF.